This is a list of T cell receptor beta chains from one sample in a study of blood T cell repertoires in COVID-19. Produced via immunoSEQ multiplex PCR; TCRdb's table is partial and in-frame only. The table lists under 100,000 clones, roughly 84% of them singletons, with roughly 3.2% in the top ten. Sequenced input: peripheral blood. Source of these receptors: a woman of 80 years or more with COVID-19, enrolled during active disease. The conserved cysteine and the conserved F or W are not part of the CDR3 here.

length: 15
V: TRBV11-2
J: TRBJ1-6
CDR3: ASSLVKGSRGNSPLH

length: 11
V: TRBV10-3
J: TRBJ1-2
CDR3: AISESSGGGYT

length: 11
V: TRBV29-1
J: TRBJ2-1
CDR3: SAEQGTHNEQF

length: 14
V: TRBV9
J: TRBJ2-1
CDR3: ASSVQGSGTYNEQF

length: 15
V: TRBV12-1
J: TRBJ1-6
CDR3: ASSSTGRDSYNSPLH

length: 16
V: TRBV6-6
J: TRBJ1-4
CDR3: ASSPRATATGFDEKLF

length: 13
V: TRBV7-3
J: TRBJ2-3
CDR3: ASRPSGGAGDTQY

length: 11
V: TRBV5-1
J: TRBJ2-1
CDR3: ASSGSSYNEQF

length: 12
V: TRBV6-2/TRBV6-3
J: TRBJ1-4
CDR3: ASSLPGQSEKLF

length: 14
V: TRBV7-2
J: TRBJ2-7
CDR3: ASSLVGPGPGGEQY

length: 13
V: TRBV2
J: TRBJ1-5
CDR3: ASREDRGQGQPQH

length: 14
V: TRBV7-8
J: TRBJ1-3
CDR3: ASSQDSPYSGNTIY

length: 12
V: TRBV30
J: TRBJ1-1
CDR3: AWSGTGRYTEAF

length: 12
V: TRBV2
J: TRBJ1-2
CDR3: ASSETSRDYGYT

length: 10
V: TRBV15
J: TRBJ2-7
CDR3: ATSEQAYEQY

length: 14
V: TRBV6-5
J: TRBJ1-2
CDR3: ASSYSTGGLGYGYT

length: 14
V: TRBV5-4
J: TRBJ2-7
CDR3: ASSRSPGTFGYEQY

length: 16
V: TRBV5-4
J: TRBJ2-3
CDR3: ASSPGSSGSLLADTQY

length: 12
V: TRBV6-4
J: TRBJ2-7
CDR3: ASSATAGAPEQY

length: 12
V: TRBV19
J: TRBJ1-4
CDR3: ASSMASPNEKLF

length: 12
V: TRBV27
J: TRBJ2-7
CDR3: ASRLAGRSYEQY

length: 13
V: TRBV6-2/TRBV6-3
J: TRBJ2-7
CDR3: ASSYSWDRGREQY

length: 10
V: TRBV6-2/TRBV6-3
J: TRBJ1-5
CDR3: ASSGAGMLWH

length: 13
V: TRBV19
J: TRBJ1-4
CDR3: ASSRQGPGNEKLF

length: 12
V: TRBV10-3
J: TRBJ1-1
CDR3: AISTTTENTEAF

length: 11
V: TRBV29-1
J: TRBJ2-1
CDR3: SVGGTAYNEQF

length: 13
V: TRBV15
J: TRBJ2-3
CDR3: ATRLAAKGTDTQY

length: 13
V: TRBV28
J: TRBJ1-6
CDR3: ASRNPGQLNSPLH

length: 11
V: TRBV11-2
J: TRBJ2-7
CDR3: ASSRNTGYEQY

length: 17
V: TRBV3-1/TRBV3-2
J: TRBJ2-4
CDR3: ASSHGEFRRGSAKNIQY

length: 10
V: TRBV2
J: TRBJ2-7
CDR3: ASSEFSYEQY

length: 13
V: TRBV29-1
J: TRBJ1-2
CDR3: SVAATGQFSHGYT

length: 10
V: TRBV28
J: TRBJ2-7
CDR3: ASSGFRYEQY

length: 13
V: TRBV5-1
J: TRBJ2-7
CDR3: ASSLRAAGSYEQY

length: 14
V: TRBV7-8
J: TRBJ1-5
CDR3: ASSHRAGDSNQPQH

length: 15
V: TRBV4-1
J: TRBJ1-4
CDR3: ASSPRDRGRVDEKLF

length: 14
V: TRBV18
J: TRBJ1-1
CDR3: ASSGQTWQGDTEAF

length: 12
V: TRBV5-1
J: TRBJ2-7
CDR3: ASSVAGSLYEQY

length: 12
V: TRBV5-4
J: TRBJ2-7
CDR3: ASSEIGAVHEQY

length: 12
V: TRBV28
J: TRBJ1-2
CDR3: ASSLDRGSYGYT

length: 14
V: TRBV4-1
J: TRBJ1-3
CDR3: ASSGDRGGSGNTIY

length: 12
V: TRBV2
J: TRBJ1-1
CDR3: ASSTQGKGTEAF

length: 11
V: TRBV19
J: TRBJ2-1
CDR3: ASTGLAMGEQF

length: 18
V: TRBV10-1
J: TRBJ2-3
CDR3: ASSESRLAGLGPGSDTQY

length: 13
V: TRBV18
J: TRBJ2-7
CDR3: ASSPLTSGSYEQY

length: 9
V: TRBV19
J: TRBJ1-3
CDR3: ASSQPIGVA

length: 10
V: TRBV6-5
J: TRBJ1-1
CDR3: ASSHTFTEAF

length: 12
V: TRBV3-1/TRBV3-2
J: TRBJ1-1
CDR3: ASSPRQGETEAF

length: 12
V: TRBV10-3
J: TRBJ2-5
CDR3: AISQRGGQETQY

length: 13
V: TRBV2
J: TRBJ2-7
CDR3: ASRPGTPTPYEQY

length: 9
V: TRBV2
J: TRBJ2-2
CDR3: ASSIFGELF

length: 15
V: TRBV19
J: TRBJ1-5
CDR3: ASSISSNSVGNQPQH

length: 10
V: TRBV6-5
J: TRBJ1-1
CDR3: ASSYEGTEAF

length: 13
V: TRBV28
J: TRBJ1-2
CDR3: ASNKIWTEARGYT

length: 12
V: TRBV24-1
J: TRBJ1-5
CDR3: ATSDTGMHQPQH